This T cell receptor (beta chain) is from a study of response to subunit inactivated influenza vaccine. TCRdb re-derived calls from the RT-PCR reads in MiXCR, one entry per CDR3 protein. Of fewer than 600,000 distinct CDR3 sequences listed, approximately 6.9% are singletons. The sequence was obtained from a man aged 50-75 years who received an inactivated influenza vaccine. Sequenced material: PBMCs from blood, taken around 2 years after vaccination.

CDR3: CASSSVGEEAFF. The CDR3 coding sequence is TGCGCCAGCAGCTCAGTCGGCGAAGAAGCTTTCTTT. The chain is built from TRBV5-1 and TRBJ1-1; D unresolved. Germline loops: CDR1 SGHRS, CDR2 YFSETQ. The CDR3 spans 12 residues. Trimming stripped 3 bases from V and 8 bases from J, with 11 bases between. The full variable domain, completed using reference TRBV5-1 and TRBJ1-1, is KAGVTQTPRYLIKTRGQQVTLSCSPISGHRSVSWYQQTPGQGLQFLFEYFSETQRNKGNFPGRFSGRQFSNSRSEMNVSTLELGDSALYLCASSSVGEEAFFGQGTRLTVV.